These 26 T cell receptor beta chains were sequenced from one sample in a study of early T cells in non-severe SARS-CoV-2 infection. From the 5' RACE reads, TCRdb called clonotypes with MiXCR, one entry per CDR3 protein. This table holds approximately 65,000 distinct CDR3 sequences, roughly 13% found once. Material for sequencing was whole blood. These receptors came from an adult who was a healthcare worker with PCR-confirmed SARS-CoV-2 infection or an uninfected control (not recorded which).

In this sample, this clonotype turned up many times. The chain recombines TRBV7-9 with TRBJ1-2, with TRBD1 matching 8 bases. Per germline, CDR1 SEHNR and CDR2 FQNEAQ (reference sequence). The CDR3 sequence is 16 residues long. V gave up 1 base and J gave up 0 bases; unmatched junction bases: 4. The CDR3, as DNA: TGTGCCAGCAGCTTAGTAGGACAGGGAGCTAACTATGGCTACACCTTC. Translating gives CASSLVGQGANYGYTF.

V is TRBV25-1 and J is TRBJ1-5; D gene uncertain. Germline CDR1 is MGHDK and CDR2 is SYGVNS. The germline V and J ends were trimmed by 2 bases and 1 base, with 9 bases remaining between them. The CDR3 totals 15 residues. Here the CDR3 DNA reads TGTGCCAGCAGTGAAGCCGGGGTAAGCAATCAGCCCCAGCATTTT. It yields the protein CASSEAGVSNQPQHF.

The J gene is TRBJ2-7, the V gene TRBV4-1; 9 bases match TRBD2. Germline V gene data show CDR1 as MGHRA and CDR2 as YSYEKL. The CDR3 length is 15 residues. Trimming cost V 0 bases and J 2 bases; bases outside gene matches: 2. DNA for the CDR3: TGCGCCAGCAGCCAAGAAGGGACTAGCCCCTACGAGCAGTACTTC. This sequence encodes CASSQEGTSPYEQYF.

This clonotype came up many times. CDR3 in DNA: TGTGCCAGCAGTTTAGTACAGAGTTACAATGAGCAGTTCTTC. Amino acids: CASSLVQSYNEQFF. This chain uses TRBV28 with TRBJ2-1; D ambiguous. Germline-derived CDR1 and CDR2 are MDHEN and SYDVKM. This CDR3 is built from 14 residues. Trimming cost V 2 bases and J 4 bases, with 9 bases left between them. Drawing the rest from reference TRBV28 and TRBJ2-1, the complete variable domain is DVKVTQSSRYLVKRTGEKVFLECVQDMDHENMFWYRQDPGLGLRLIYFSYDVKMKEKGDIPEGYSVSREKKERFSLILESASTNQTSMYLCASSLVQSYNEQFFGPGTRLTVL.

This clonotype was recorded many times. This sequence joins TRBV5-4 and TRBJ2-3; unclear D gene. Deletions cut 2 bases from V and 0 bases from J, with 7 bases between. CDR3 length: 14 amino acids. Germline V gene lookup returns CDR1 SGHNT and CDR2 YYREEE (reference sequence). The CDR3 loop reads CASSFPGSTDTQYF. The CDR3 DNA reads TGTGCCAGCAGCTTCCCAGGTAGCACAGATACGCAGTATTTT.

The chain links TRBV29-1 to TRBJ2-3; 12 bases match TRBD2. J was trimmed by 0 bases and V by 7 bases; bases with no gene match: 8. Per germline, CDR1 SQVTM and CDR2 ANQGSEA. This CDR3 spans 16 amino acids. The CDR3 spells CSASTSGGYSTDTQYF. CDR3 in DNA: TGCAGCGCCTCGACTAGCGGGGGTTATAGCACAGATACGCAGTATTTT.

This clonotype occurred many times. The V call is TRBV2, the J call TRBJ2-1, with D tentatively TRBD1 (7 bases). The CDR3 totals 13 residues. The germline V gene has CDR1 SNHLY and CDR2 FYNNEI. V shed 6 bases and J shed 9 bases, with 15 bases lying between them. The CDR3 is CASSFGGGTEQFF. The DNA for the CDR3 is TGTGCCAGCAGCTTTGGAGGGGGCACTGAGCAGTTCTTC.

The table lists this clonotype with a few counts. The rearrangement uses TRBV12-3 or TRBV12-4 and TRBJ1-6; D not resolved. The CDR3 loop spans 12 amino acids. Trimming cost V 5 bases and J 5 bases, with 4 bases left between them. This CDR3 reads CASSVHNSPLHF. In DNA, the CDR3 is TGTGCCAGCAGTGTACATAATTCACCCCTCCACTTT.

The sample holds a few counts of this clonotype. The chain is built from TRBV11-3 and TRBJ2-1; 14 bases are a match to TRBD2. The ends lost 4 bases at V and 7 bases at J; junction bases unmatched: 6. This CDR3 has 16 residues. CDR1 SGHNT and CDR2 YENEEA come from the germline V gene. In DNA, the CDR3 is TGTGCCAGCAGCTCACTGACTAGCGGGGGGGCTAATGAGCAGTTCTTC. It translates to CASSSLTSGGANEQFF.

This clonotype is judged medium-sized. The chain recombines TRBV7-2 with TRBJ2-3; D uncertain. The germline CDR1 and CDR2 sequences are SGHTA and FQGNSA. Trimming left V 3 bases short and J 0 bases short, with 13 bases between. The CDR3 loop spans 16 amino acids. The CDR3 DNA is TGTGCCAGCAGCTTGAACGGAAGGTTTAGCACAGATACGCAGTATTTT. As protein: CASSLNGRFSTDTQYF.

There are many counts of this clonotype. The chain has TRBV6-2 or TRBV6-3 and TRBJ2-1; 7 bases fit TRBD1. Germline-derived CDR1 and CDR2 are MNHEY and SVGEGT. CDR3 length: 15 residues. The trim removed 6 bases at V and 5 bases at J, leaving 10 bases unmatched. The CDR3 is CASSSDRDSNNEQFF. CDR3 nucleotides: TGTGCCAGCAGCTCCGACAGGGATTCTAACAATGAGCAGTTCTTC.

This clonotype was counted ten times or more. The genes are TRBV12-3 or TRBV12-4 and TRBJ2-1; no clear D. The CDR3 is 15 residues long. Trimming took 3 bases from V and 0 from J, leaving 9 bases between them. The CDR3 loop is CASSFKTVSYNEQFF. The CDR3 bases are TGTGCCAGCAGTTTTAAAACGGTCTCCTACAATGAGCAGTTCTTC.

This clonotype was picked up a small number of times. This rearrangement joins TRBV29-1 to TRBJ2-7; 7 bases agree with TRBD1. There are 12 residues in the CDR3. Trimming took 7 bases from V and 2 from J; bases not matched to a gene: 5. Germline-derived CDR1 and CDR2 are SQVTM and ANQGSEA. The DNA for the CDR3 is TGCAGCGCCCGACAGGGACCCTACGAGCAGTACTTC. Residues: CSARQGPYEQYF.

The CDR3 loop is CASSLGVMGNTQYF. The CDR3 DNA is TGTGCCAGCAGCTTAGGGGTGATGGGGAATACGCAGTATTTT. The chain links TRBV11-2 to TRBJ2-3; D is undetermined. Germline V gene lookup returns CDR1 SGHAT and CDR2 FQNNGV. CDR3 length: 14 residues. The V gene lost 1 base and the J gene lost 7 bases, with 12 bases spanning the gap.

This clonotype has a count of ten or more. V gene TRBV13 combines with J gene TRBJ1-6; D is perhaps TRBD1 (6 bases). Germline V gene data show CDR1 as PRHDT and CDR2 as FYEKMQ (reference sequence). CDR3 length: 15 residues. Between the trimmed V and J ends, which lost 6 bases and 7 bases, there was a span of 16 bases. CDR3 sequence (DNA): TGTGCCAGCAGTCCCTCAGGGGCTTCGAATTCACCCCTCCACTTT. This encodes CASSPSGASNSPLHF.

This clonotype occurred many times. The chain joins TRBV29-1 to TRBJ1-3; D ambiguous. With 4 bases removed from V and 3 bases from J, the gap between germline ends came to 10 bases. The CDR3 length is 13 residues. CDR1 is SQVTM, CDR2 ANQGSEA, per germline. The CDR3 loop is CSVGPVSGNTIYF. The DNA for the CDR3 is TGCAGCGTTGGGCCAGTGAGTGGAAACACCATATATTTT.

This clonotype was seen a few times. The rearrangement uses TRBV6-5 and TRBJ1-6; a possible D gene is TRBD1 (6 bases). Trimming took 6 bases from V and 5 from J, leaving 8 bases between them. Germline V lookup: CDR1 MNHEY, CDR2 SVGAGI. This CDR3 contains 13 residues. CDR3 residues: CASSYRDNSPLHF. CDR3 in DNA: TGTGCCAGCAGCTACAGGGATAATTCACCCCTCCACTTT.

This clonotype appeared a few times. The rearrangement joins TRBV5-1 to TRBJ2-7; D uncertain. V lost 3 bases and J lost 2, with 12 bases in between. Germline CDR1 SGHRS, CDR2 YFSETQ. CDR3 length: 14 amino acids. CDR3 sequence: CASSYRVNTYEQYF. In nucleotides, the CDR3 is TGCGCCAGCAGCTACCGGGTCAATACCTACGAGCAGTACTTC.

This clonotype has just a few counts. The rearrangement links TRBV6-5 to TRBJ2-3; perhaps TRBD1 as D (6 bases). V was pared by 4 bases and J by 3 bases, with 14 bases between. Germline lookup yields CDR1 MNHEY and CDR2 SVGAGI. The CDR3 sequence is 15 residues long. The CDR3 reads CASSSQGHLTDTQYF. In nucleotides, the CDR3 is TGTGCCAGCAGTTCCCAGGGGCATTTGACAGATACGCAGTATTTT.

This clonotype was observed a few times. This chain links TRBV28 with TRBJ1-6, with D perhaps TRBD1 (5 bases). V lost 1 base and J lost 6, with 7 bases in between. The CDR3 consists of 14 residues. The V gene's germline CDR1 is MDHEN and CDR2 SYDVKM. The CDR3 DNA sequence: TGTGCCAGCAGTTTATCAGGGATTAATTCACCCCTCCACTTT. This translates into CASSLSGINSPLHF.

V usage is TRBV6-5 and J usage is TRBJ1-2; D remains unclear. Germline assignment: CDR1 MNHEY and CDR2 SVGAGI. The CDR3 totals 13 residues. V was cut by 2 bases and J by 4 bases, with 8 bases left in between. Here the CDR3 DNA reads TGTGCCAGCAGTTACCTGCAGACCTATGGCTACACCTTC. Encoded protein: CASSYLQTYGYTF.

At least ten counts were recorded for this clonotype. This rearrangement joins TRBV6-5 to TRBJ1-1, with D perhaps TRBD1 (5 bases). Trimming took 1 base from V and 6 from J, leaving 12 bases between them. The germline V gene has CDR1 MNHEY and CDR2 SVGAGI. CDR3 length: 14 residues. The CDR3 bases are TGTGCCAGCAGTTACTTCGCGACAGTACCTGAAGCTTTCTTT. Translated, it gives CASSYFATVPEAFF.

This clonotype was seen at least ten times. The V gene is TRBV5-4, the J gene TRBJ2-2; tentative D call: TRBD2 (6 bases). The CDR3 extends over 15 amino acids. V was trimmed by 3 bases and J by 3 bases, leaving 12 bases between them. Germline V lookup: CDR1 SGHNT, CDR2 YYREEE (reference sequence). The CDR3 DNA reads as TGTGCCAGCAGCTCGCCGGGGGTCTACACCGGGGAGCTGTTTTTT. Protein product: CASSSPGVYTGELFF.

This clonotype was recorded at least ten times. This sequence joins TRBV5-1 and TRBJ1-1, with D maybe TRBD1 (5 bases). Germline V gene data show CDR1 as SGHRS and CDR2 as YFSETQ. There are 13 residues in the CDR3. Trimming took off 0 bases at V and 4 bases at J, with 7 bases between the two ends. The CDR3 nucleotides read TGCGCCAGCAGCTTGGCTGGGACCACTGAAGCTTTCTTT. This encodes CASSLAGTTEAFF.

This chain links TRBV10-3 with TRBJ2-7; D is undetermined. The CDR3 is 12 amino acids. The V gene's germline CDR1 is ENHRY and CDR2 SYGVKD. Trimming left V 10 bases short and J 0 bases short, with 10 bases between. CDR3 amino acids: CANSRDSYEQYF. The CDR3, as DNA: TGTGCCAACTCAAGGGACTCCTACGAGCAGTACTTC.

This clonotype occurred a few times. The chain employs TRBV7-2 and TRBJ2-7, with D tentatively TRBD2 (5 bases). CDR3 length: 14 residues. The V and J ends lost 1 base and 3 bases respectively, with 10 bases between them. Germline values: CDR1 SGHTA, CDR2 FQGNSA. The CDR3 DNA reads TGTGCCAGCAGCTTAGGGACTGGGAGCTACGAGCAGTACTTC. Translation gives CASSLGTGSYEQYF.